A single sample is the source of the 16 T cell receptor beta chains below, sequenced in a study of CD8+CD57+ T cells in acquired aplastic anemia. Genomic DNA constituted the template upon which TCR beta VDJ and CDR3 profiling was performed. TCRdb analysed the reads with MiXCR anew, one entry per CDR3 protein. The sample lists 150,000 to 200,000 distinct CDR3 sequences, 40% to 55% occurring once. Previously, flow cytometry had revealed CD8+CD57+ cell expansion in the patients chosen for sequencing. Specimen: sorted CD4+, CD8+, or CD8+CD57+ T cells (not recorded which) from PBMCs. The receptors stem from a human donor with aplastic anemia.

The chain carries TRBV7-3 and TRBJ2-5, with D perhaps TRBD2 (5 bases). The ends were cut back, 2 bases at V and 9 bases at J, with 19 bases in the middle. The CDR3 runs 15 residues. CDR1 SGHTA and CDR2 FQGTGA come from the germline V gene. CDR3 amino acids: CASSLAGLTTLAQYF. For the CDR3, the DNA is TGTGCCAGCAGCTTAGCAGGACTGACCACGTTGGCCCAGTACTTC.

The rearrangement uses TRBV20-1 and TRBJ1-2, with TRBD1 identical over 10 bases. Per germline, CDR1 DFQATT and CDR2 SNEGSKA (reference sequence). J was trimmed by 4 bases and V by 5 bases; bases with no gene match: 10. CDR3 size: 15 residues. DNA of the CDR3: TGCAGTGCTGATGACAGGGGGCGTCCCACCTATGGCTACACCTTC. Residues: CSADDRGRPTYGYTF.

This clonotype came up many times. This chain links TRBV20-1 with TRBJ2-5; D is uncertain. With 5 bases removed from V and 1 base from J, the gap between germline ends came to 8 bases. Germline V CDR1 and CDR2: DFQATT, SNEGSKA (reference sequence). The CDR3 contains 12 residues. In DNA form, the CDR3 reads TGCAGTGCTTCGGACGGCCAAGAGACCCAGTACTTC. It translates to CSASDGQETQYF.

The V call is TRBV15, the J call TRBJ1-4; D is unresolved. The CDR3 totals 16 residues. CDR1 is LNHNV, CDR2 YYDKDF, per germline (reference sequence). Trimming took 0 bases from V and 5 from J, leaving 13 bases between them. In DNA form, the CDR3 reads TGTGCCACCAGCAGAGATATAGCCAATCGGAATGAAAAACTGTTTTTT. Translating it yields CATSRDIANRNEKLFF.

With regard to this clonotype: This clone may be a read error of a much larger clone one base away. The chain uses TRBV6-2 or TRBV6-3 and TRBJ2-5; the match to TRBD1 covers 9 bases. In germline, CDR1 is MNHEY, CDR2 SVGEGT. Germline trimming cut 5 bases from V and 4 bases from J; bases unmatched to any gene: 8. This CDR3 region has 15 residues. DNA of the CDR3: TGTGCCAGCAGTCTCGGGACAGGGAAACTAGAGACCCAGTACTTC. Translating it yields CASSLGTGKLETQYF.

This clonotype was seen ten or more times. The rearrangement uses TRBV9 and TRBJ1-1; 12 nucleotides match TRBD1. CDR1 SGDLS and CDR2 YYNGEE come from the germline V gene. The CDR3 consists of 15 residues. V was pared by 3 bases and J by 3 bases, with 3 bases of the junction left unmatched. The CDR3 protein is CASSGGTGGYTEAFF. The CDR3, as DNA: TGTGCCAGCAGCGGGGGGACAGGGGGCTACACTGAAGCTTTCTTT.

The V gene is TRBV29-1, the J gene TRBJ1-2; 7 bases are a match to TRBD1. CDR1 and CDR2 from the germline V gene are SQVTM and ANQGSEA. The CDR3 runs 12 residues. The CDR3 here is CSYYRQGTGYTF. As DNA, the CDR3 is TGCAGTTATTACCGACAGGGTACTGGCTACACCTTC.

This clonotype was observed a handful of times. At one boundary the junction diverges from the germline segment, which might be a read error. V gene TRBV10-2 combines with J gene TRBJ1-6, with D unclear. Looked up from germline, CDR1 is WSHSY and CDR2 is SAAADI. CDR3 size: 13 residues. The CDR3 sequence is CASSHGANSPLHF. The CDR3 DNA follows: TGTGCCAGCAGTCACGGTGCGAATTCACCCCTCCACTTT.

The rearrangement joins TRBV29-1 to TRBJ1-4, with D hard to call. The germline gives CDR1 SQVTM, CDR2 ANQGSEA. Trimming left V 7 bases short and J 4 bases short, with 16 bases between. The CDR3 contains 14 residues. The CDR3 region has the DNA TGCAGCGCTGCCCCGGCAGGCCATAATGAAAAACTGTTTTTT. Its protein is CSAAPAGHNEKLFF.

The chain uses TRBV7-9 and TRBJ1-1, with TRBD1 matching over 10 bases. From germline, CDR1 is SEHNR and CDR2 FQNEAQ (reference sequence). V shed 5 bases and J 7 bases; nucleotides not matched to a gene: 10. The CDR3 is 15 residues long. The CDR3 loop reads CASSVGQGNLVEAFF. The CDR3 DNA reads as TGTGCCAGCAGCGTGGGACAGGGGAACTTGGTTGAAGCTTTCTTT. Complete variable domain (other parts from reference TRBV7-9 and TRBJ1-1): DTGVSQNPRHKITKRGQNVTFRCDPISEHNRLYWYRQTLGQGPEFLTYFQNEAQLEKSRLLSDRFSAERPKGSFSTLEIQRTEQGDSAMYLCASSVGQGNLVEAFFGQGTRLTVV.

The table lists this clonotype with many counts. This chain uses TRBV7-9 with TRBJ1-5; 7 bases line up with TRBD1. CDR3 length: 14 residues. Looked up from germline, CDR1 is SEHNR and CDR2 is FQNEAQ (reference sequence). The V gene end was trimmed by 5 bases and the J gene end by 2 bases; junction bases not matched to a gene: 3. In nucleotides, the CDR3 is TGTGCCAGCAGCCGCGGACAGGGCAATCAGCCCCAGCATTTT. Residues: CASSRGQGNQPQHF.

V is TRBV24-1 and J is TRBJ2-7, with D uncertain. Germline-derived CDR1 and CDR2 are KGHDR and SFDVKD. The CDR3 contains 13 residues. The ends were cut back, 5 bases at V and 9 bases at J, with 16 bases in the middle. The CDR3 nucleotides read TGTGCCACCAGTGTCCTAGGTGGGAATGCGCAGTACTTC. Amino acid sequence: CATSVLGGNAQYF.

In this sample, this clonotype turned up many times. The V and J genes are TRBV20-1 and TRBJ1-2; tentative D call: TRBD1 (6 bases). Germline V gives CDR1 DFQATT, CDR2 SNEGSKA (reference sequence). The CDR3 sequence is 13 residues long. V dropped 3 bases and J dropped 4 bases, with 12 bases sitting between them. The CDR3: CSASPGDAYGYTF. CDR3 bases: TGCAGTGCTAGTCCAGGGGATGCCTATGGCTACACCTTC.

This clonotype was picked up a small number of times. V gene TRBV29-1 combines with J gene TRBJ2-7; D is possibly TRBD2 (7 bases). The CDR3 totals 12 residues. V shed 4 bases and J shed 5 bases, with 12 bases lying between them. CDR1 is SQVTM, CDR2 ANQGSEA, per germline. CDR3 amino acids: CSVGPGGHEQYF. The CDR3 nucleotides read TGCAGCGTTGGGCCGGGGGGCCACGAGCAGTACTTC.

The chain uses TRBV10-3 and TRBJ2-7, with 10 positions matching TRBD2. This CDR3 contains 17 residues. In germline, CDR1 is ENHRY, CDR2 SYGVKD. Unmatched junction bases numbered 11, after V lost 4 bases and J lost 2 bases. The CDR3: CAISGDHSGGTPYEQYV. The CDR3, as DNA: TGTGCCATCAGTGGGGATCATAGCGGGGGGACGCCCTACGAGCAGTACGTC.

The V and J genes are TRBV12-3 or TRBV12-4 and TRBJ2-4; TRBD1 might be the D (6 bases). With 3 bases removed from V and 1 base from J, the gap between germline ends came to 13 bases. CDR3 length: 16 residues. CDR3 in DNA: TGTGCCAGCAGTTTCTTGCAGGGGTTGGCCAAAAACATTCAGTACTTC. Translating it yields CASSFLQGLAKNIQYF.